Each of the 18 T cell receptor beta chains below was sequenced from the same sample in a study of identical twins. TCRdb called the 5' RACE reads again in MiXCR, with one record for every CDR3 protein. This sample yields about 520,000 distinct CDR3 sequences, of which 22% are seen a single time; 0.8% to 1% belongs to the top ten. This sample was shared with a second study, whose subject was T cells expressing NK-cell markers.

Input material: CD4+ T cells sorted from blood. All receptors derive from a woman aged 18-29 years in good health.

This clonotype has more than one count but fewer than ten. The rearrangement uses TRBV20-1 and TRBJ2-7; TRBD2 aligns across 9 bases. Germline loops: CDR1 DFQATT, CDR2 SNEGSKA (reference sequence). V was pared by 2 bases and J by 6 bases, with 5 bases of the junction left unmatched. The CDR3 loop spans 13 amino acids. The CDR3 DNA is TGCAGTGCTAGAAGCCTAGCGGGACGCGAGCAGTACTTC. Its protein product is CSARSLAGREQYF.

This clonotype was seen a single time. The chain combines TRBV3-1 with TRBJ2-7; D assignment may be TRBD1 or TRBD2 (6 bases each). Trimming took off 0 bases at V and 5 bases at J, with 14 bases between the two ends. Germline loops: CDR1 LGHDT, CDR2 YNNKEL (reference sequence). The CDR3 is 15 residues long. The CDR3: CASSQDQSGADEQYF. CDR3 nucleotides: TGTGCCAGCAGCCAAGACCAGTCGGGGGCAGACGAGCAGTACTTC.

This clonotype was picked up a small number of times. The chain couples TRBV20-1 to TRBJ2-7, with D tentatively TRBD2 (6 bases). Trimming left V 5 bases short and J 0 bases short, with 14 bases between. The CDR3 spans 14 residues. The V gene's germline CDR1 is DFQATT and CDR2 SNEGSKA (reference sequence). CDR3 protein: CSAAPRDFSYEQYF. The DNA of the CDR3 is TGCAGTGCTGCCCCACGGGACTTCTCCTACGAGCAGTACTTC.

This clonotype was counted a few times. The chain links TRBV12-3 or TRBV12-4 to TRBJ2-1, with D unresolved. Trimming cost V 5 bases and J 0 bases, with 14 bases left between them. The CDR3 spans 16 residues. The CDR3, as DNA: TGTGCCAGCAGTCCTACTGGGCGTCCCTCCTACAATGAGCAGTTCTTC. As protein: CASSPTGRPSYNEQFF.

The chain has TRBV10-2 and TRBJ1-5; maybe TRBD1 (5 bases). The CDR3 totals 14 residues. Trimming removed 7 bases at V and 1 base at J, with 11 bases between. Germline CDR1 and CDR2: WSHSY and SAAADI. The CDR3 spells CASNRGNSNQPQHF. The CDR3, as DNA: TGCGCCAGCAACCGGGGGAACAGCAATCAGCCCCAGCATTTT.

In this sample, this clonotype turned up many times. This sequence joins TRBV5-1 and TRBJ2-5; 8 nucleotides match TRBD1. Germline V gives CDR1 SGHRS, CDR2 YFSETQ. The CDR3 has 14 amino acids. V shed 6 bases, J shed 5 bases, and the junction held 9 bases outside the gene matches. The DNA of the CDR3 is TGCGCCAGCACCTTCGGACAGGGCGAGGAGACCCAGTACTTC. Encoded protein: CASTFGQGEETQYF. Variable domain in full (rest from reference TRBV5-1 and TRBJ2-5): KAGVTQTPRYLIKTRGQQVTLSCSPISGHRSVSWYQQTPGQGLQFLFEYFSETQRNKGNFPGRFSGRQFSNSRSEMNVSTLELGDSALYLCASTFGQGEETQYFGPGTRLLVL.

This clonotype was counted between two and nine times. V usage is TRBV20-1 and J usage is TRBJ1-2; 7 nucleotides align to TRBD1. Germline V CDR1 and CDR2: DFQATT, SNEGSKA (reference sequence). The CDR3 runs 15 residues. After removal of 0 bases from V and 8 bases from J, the junction contained 12 bases not matched to a gene. The CDR3 sequence is CSARDERGRWDGYTF. CDR3 nucleotides: TGCAGTGCTAGAGATGAGAGGGGGCGCTGGGACGGCTACACCTTC.

In its sample, this clonotype was seen a few times. This rearrangement joins TRBV12-3 or TRBV12-4 to TRBJ2-2; D not resolved. V lost 0 bases to trimming and J lost 8 bases, with 10 bases between them. The CDR3 runs 14 residues. The CDR3 reads CASSLADVAGELFF. Written as DNA, the CDR3 is TGTGCCAGCAGTTTAGCGGACGTAGCAGGGGAGCTGTTTTTT.

This clonotype has more than one count but fewer than ten. The rearrangement uses TRBV20-1 and TRBJ2-7, with D possibly TRBD2 on 5 matching bases. This CDR3 comprises 15 residues. With 0 bases removed from V and 0 bases from J, the gap between germline ends came to 12 bases. Per the germline V gene, CDR1 is DFQATT and CDR2 is SNEGSKA (reference sequence). CDR3 residues: CSARDPSSYSYEQYF. The CDR3 DNA is TGCAGTGCTAGAGATCCGTCTAGCTACTCCTACGAGCAGTACTTC.

The rearrangement links TRBV7-9 to TRBJ2-3, with D possibly TRBD2 on 6 matching bases. Germline V gene data show CDR1 as SEHNR and CDR2 as FQNEAQ (reference sequence). V was clipped by 5 bases and J by 2 bases, with 11 bases between them. This CDR3 is 14 amino acids long. This chain's CDR3 is CASSEIAATDTQYF. The CDR3 bases are TGTGCCAGCAGCGAAATAGCGGCCACAGATACGCAGTATTTT.

This clonotype was seen a handful of times. The chain joins TRBV20-1 to TRBJ1-5; D gene uncertain. The V end was cut by 5 bases, the J end by 3 bases, with 14 bases between. The V gene's germline CDR1 is DFQATT and CDR2 SNEGSKA (reference sequence). This CDR3 is 14 amino acids long. CDR3 residues: CSAWTGRDNQPQHF. As DNA, the CDR3 is TGCAGTGCTTGGACGGGTCGGGACAATCAGCCCCAGCATTTT.

This clonotype appeared many times. Mismatch with germline at one junction end may stem from a read error. The chain is built from TRBV29-1 and TRBJ2-5; 15 bases are shared with TRBD2. CDR3 size: 13 residues. Germline CDR1 SQVTM, CDR2 ANQGSEA. CDR3 loop: CSVEDGTSGRPVF. As DNA, the CDR3 is TGCAGCGTTGAAGATGGGACTAGCGGGAGGCCTGTCTTC.

The table lists this clonotype with a few counts. The chain joins TRBV7-3 to TRBJ1-2, with D possibly matching TRBD1 (5 bases). The CDR3 runs to 13 residues. Germline assignment: CDR1 SGHTA and CDR2 FQGTGA. V was cut by 5 bases and J by 7 bases, with 14 bases left in between. The CDR3 sequence: CASSLSGEGGYTF. CDR3 in DNA: TGTGCCAGCAGCCTCTCGGGGGAAGGTGGCTACACCTTC.

This clonotype was recorded a few times. J is TRBJ1-1 and V is TRBV10-3; 11 bases match TRBD1. CDR1 and CDR2 (germline): ENHRY, SYGVKD. Losses at the gene ends were 3 bases for V and 3 bases for J; bases not matched to a gene: 3. The CDR3 length is 15 residues. CDR3 sequence: CAISDEDRGHTEAFF. The DNA for the CDR3 is TGTGCCATCAGTGATGAGGACAGGGGGCACACTGAAGCTTTCTTT.

In this sample, this clonotype turned up a few times. The chain combines TRBV12-3 or TRBV12-4 with TRBJ2-4; TRBD2 matches 7 bases. The CDR3 loop spans 15 amino acids. The trim removed 11 bases at V and 1 base at J, leaving 11 bases unmatched. The CDR3 DNA is TGTGCCTGCATGAGGTGGGGGGGGGCCAAAAACATTCAGTACTTC. Its translation: CACMRWGGAKNIQYF.

The chain recombines TRBV5-6 with TRBJ1-5, with D unresolved. The CDR3 loop spans 19 amino acids. Germline lookup yields CDR1 SGHDT and CDR2 YYEEEE. With 4 bases removed from V and 0 bases from J, the gap between germline ends came to 23 bases. The CDR3 reads CASSRWTERPPYSNQPQHF. Written as DNA, the CDR3 is TGTGCCAGCAGCAGATGGACGGAGAGACCTCCATATAGCAATCAGCCCCAGCATTTT.

This clonotype was recorded a few times. The V and J genes are TRBV5-5 and TRBJ1-1; unclear D gene. This CDR3 contains 14 residues. Trimming shortened V by 2 bases and J by 1 base, and 9 bases separated the two germline ends. From germline, CDR1 is SGHKS and CDR2 YYEKEE (reference sequence). The CDR3 DNA reads as TGTGCCAGCAGCTTATTAACCCGGAACACTGAAGCTTTCTTT. Its translation: CASSLLTRNTEAFF. Drawing the rest from reference TRBV5-5 and TRBJ1-1, the complete variable domain is DAGVTQSPTHLIKTRGQQVTLRCSPISGHKSVSWYQQVLGQGPQFIFQYYEKEERGRGNFPDRFSARQFPNYSSELNVNALLLGDSALYLCASSLLTRNTEAFFGQGTRLTVV.

This clonotype was seen a single time. V and J are TRBV7-2 and TRBJ1-1; D is uncertain. The CDR3 is 15 residues long. Trimming cost V 3 bases and J 2 bases, with 13 bases left between them. Germline assignment: CDR1 SGHTA and CDR2 FQGNSA. The chain's CDR3 is CASSLSFGSNTEAFF. The DNA for the CDR3 is TGTGCCAGCAGCTTGTCATTCGGGAGCAACACTGAAGCTTTCTTT.